This TCR beta chain was sequenced for a study of regulatory T cells in long-lasting Graves disease. Whole-study findings and limits: Accuracy was possibly reduced by small sample size.

Time point given: persistent/refractory GD, antithyroid drugs over 5 years with positive TRAb. PBMC RNA served as the TCR library source. CDR3-region Arm-PCR and iRepertoire HTBI primers produced the TCR beta libraries. Study processing details: Identified segments across samples numbered some 62 TRBV and approximately 14 TRBJ. TCRdb independently ran MiXCR on the multiplex PCR reads; one entry per CDR3 protein. The authors' filters were not applied to this entry. The sample includes some 430,000 distinct CDR3 sequences, roughly a fifth of them seen just once. V dropped 0 bases and J dropped 8 bases, with 12 bases sitting between them. Per the germline V gene, CDR1 is SGHRS and CDR2 is YFSETQ. The CDR3 has 15 residues. This clonotype was observed a handful of times. Its cognate antigen is unknown.

The rearrangement joins TRBV5-1 to TRBJ1-6; D is uncertain. This clonotype was obtained from a female donor with Graves disease. Sequenced material: peripheral blood mononuclear cells (PBMCs), taken when the disease was refractory, from a patient treated with antithyroid drugs. The CDR3 loop is CASSLVPTADSPLHF. The DNA for the CDR3 is TGCGCCAGCAGCTTGGTGCCCACCGCCGATTCACCCCTCCACTTT.